A selection of T cell receptor beta chains follows, all from one sample in a study of monozygotic twins with inflammatory bowel disease. After re-calling the 5' RACE reads, TCRdb lists one entry per CDR3 protein, DNA absent. This listing includes approximately 330,000 distinct CDR3 sequences. The sequenced sample was blood. These receptors originate from a human donor with ulcerative colitis or Crohn's disease, or a healthy co-twin of an affected twin (not recorded which). The CDR3 runs from the conserved cysteine through the conserved F or W. Each record gives: CDR3 protein, J gene, V gene.

CDR3: CASSLGGRQGGKSDTQYF
J: TRBJ2-3
V: TRBV11-2

CDR3: CASSVTATGGNTIYF
J: TRBJ1-3
V: TRBV9

CDR3: CASRNRDYTDTQYF
J: TRBJ2-3
V: TRBV6-2/TRBV6-3

CDR3: CASSQDPGGRSTDTQYF
J: TRBJ2-3
V: TRBV4-1

CDR3: CASSSGTAQETQYF
J: TRBJ2-5
V: TRBV28

CDR3: CASRGGGFEQYF
J: TRBJ2-7
V: TRBV12-3/TRBV12-4

CDR3: CASSSGGYTGELFF
J: TRBJ2-2
V: TRBV5-5

CDR3: CASSYSRSGSGNTIYF
J: TRBJ1-3
V: TRBV6-2/TRBV6-3

CDR3: CASSLVLAGGTDTQYF
J: TRBJ2-3
V: TRBV11-2

CDR3: CASSWFQEAFF
J: TRBJ1-1
V: TRBV28

CDR3: CASSLVAGTVEQFF
J: TRBJ2-1
V: TRBV7-9

CDR3: CASRDLVASPYEQYF
J: TRBJ2-7
V: TRBV2

CDR3: CASSISPSGTGEQFF
J: TRBJ2-1
V: TRBV19

CDR3: CATSLGGAKNIQYF
J: TRBJ2-4
V: TRBV24-1

CDR3: CASSNWTGMGNEQFF
J: TRBJ2-1
V: TRBV11-2

CDR3: CASSTPPGLAYNEQFF
J: TRBJ2-1
V: TRBV19

CDR3: CASSLPYAGANVLTF
J: TRBJ2-6
V: TRBV5-4

CDR3: CASSLGQGMGSPLHF
J: TRBJ1-6
V: TRBV7-8

CDR3: CASSSAVSTEAFF
J: TRBJ1-1
V: TRBV5-1

CDR3: CSASSGELNQPQHF
J: TRBJ1-5
V: TRBV20-1

CDR3: CASSLTGGDQPQHF
J: TRBJ1-5
V: TRBV11-2

CDR3: CASREIGRTQYF
J: TRBJ2-5
V: TRBV6-6

CDR3: CSARARASGSTGELFF
J: TRBJ2-2
V: TRBV20-1

CDR3: CATSDLTGGQRETQYF
J: TRBJ2-5
V: TRBV24-1

CDR3: CASSSGAANEQYF
J: TRBJ2-7
V: TRBV12-3/TRBV12-4

CDR3: CSARTGNEKLFF
J: TRBJ1-4
V: TRBV20-1

CDR3: CASSESTGRGYTF
J: TRBJ1-2
V: TRBV25-1

CDR3: CASSFRALRGGRRGEQFF
J: TRBJ2-1
V: TRBV11-1

CDR3: CASSQVGTGDTQYF
J: TRBJ2-3
V: TRBV3-1

CDR3: CASSLGLAGGGGTQYF
J: TRBJ2-5
V: TRBV28

CDR3: CASSKGQGVGIFYGYTF
J: TRBJ1-2
V: TRBV28

CDR3: CASSPAGYEQYF
J: TRBJ2-7
V: TRBV12-3/TRBV12-4

CDR3: CATSRVGARTGELFF
J: TRBJ2-2
V: TRBV15

CDR3: CASLQGVNTEAFF
J: TRBJ1-1
V: TRBV2

CDR3: CASSYPSGELFF
J: TRBJ2-2
V: TRBV27

CDR3: CAWTGERSGANVLTF
J: TRBJ2-6
V: TRBV30

CDR3: CASSLFPQGANVLTF
J: TRBJ2-6
V: TRBV27

CDR3: CASSGTGTGANVLTF
J: TRBJ2-6
V: TRBV6-1

CDR3: CASSQRGGGNTIYF
J: TRBJ1-3
V: TRBV4-1

CDR3: CASSIRANTGELFF
J: TRBJ2-2
V: TRBV19

CDR3: CSVVVGNTEAFF
J: TRBJ1-1
V: TRBV29-1

CDR3: CASRPTGIVYEQYF
J: TRBJ2-7
V: TRBV27

CDR3: CATRVVNQETQYF
J: TRBJ2-5
V: TRBV12-3/TRBV12-4

CDR3: CATGLAGGNEQFF
J: TRBJ2-1
V: TRBV24-1

CDR3: CASSRGGDSYNEQFF
J: TRBJ2-1
V: TRBV3-1

CDR3: CSARTRNKKLFF
J: TRBJ1-4
V: TRBV20-1

CDR3: CASSPPGQGIPDTQYF
J: TRBJ2-3
V: TRBV7-8

CDR3: CSAREHQKGLVSNEQFF
J: TRBJ2-1
V: TRBV20-1

CDR3: CASSPGLAIYNEQFF
J: TRBJ2-1
V: TRBV2

CDR3: CASSLAVQETQYF
J: TRBJ2-5
V: TRBV7-2

CDR3: CASSSSGVAGTYEQYF
J: TRBJ2-7
V: TRBV5-1

CDR3: CATSDSRSNEQFF
J: TRBJ2-1
V: TRBV24-1

CDR3: CASSYPSGTGALRQYF
J: TRBJ2-7
V: TRBV6-5

CDR3: CSARDLGFSELFF
J: TRBJ2-2
V: TRBV20-1